A single sample is the source of the 13 T cell receptor beta chains below, sequenced in a study of blood T cells in healthy people across ages. Using a J-beta primer mix together with a sample-barcoded 5' primer, a second PCR was run for 7 to 11 cycles. TCRdb independently ran MiXCR on the 5' RACE reads; one entry per CDR3 protein. The data hold 1.8 million or so distinct CDR3 sequences, with more than 35% observed a single time. Input material: blood. These receptors all come from a human donor in good health.

This clonotype has more than one count but fewer than ten. V usage is TRBV13 and J usage is TRBJ1-2, with D possibly matching TRBD1 (5 bases). Germline V gene data show CDR1 as PRHDT and CDR2 as FYEKMQ (reference sequence). Between the trimmed V and J ends, which lost 5 bases and 0 bases, there was a span of 13 bases. The CDR3 totals 15 residues. CDR3 sequence: CASSPDRETNYGYTF. CDR3 sequence (DNA): TGTGCCAGCAGCCCCGACAGAGAAACTAACTATGGCTACACCTTC.

V is TRBV10-3 and J is TRBJ2-3; possibly TRBD2 for D (6 bases). The CDR3 sequence is 13 residues long. Trimming removed 10 bases from V and 2 bases from J, with 13 bases in between. The germline V gene encodes CDR1 ENHRY and CDR2 SYGVKD. CDR3 nucleotides: TGTGCCACCGGTTGGGGGGACACAGATACGCAGTATTTT. Its protein product is CATGWGDTDTQYF.

CDR3 in DNA: TGCGCCAGCAGCCAGGTTACAGGGGGTCAGGCTGAAGCTTTCTTT. This encodes CASSQVTGGQAEAFF. The V call is TRBV4-3, the J call TRBJ1-1; 8 bases map to TRBD1. The V segment lost 3 bases and the J segment 6 bases; nucleotides outside the gene matches: 9. The CDR3 totals 15 residues. CDR1 and CDR2 (germline): LGHNA, YSLEER.

This clonotype was seen a few times. The gene calls are TRBV9 and TRBJ1-5; D unclear. The CDR3 contains 14 residues. Between the trimmed V and J ends, which lost 0 bases and 7 bases, there was a span of 11 bases. Germline V gives CDR1 SGDLS, CDR2 YYNGEE. CDR3 amino acids: CASSVDPGSQPQHF. For the CDR3, the DNA is TGTGCCAGCAGCGTAGACCCGGGATCCCAGCCCCAGCATTTT.

V is TRBV7-8 and J is TRBJ2-7; D gene unclear. The CDR3 is 14 amino acids. Germline assignment: CDR1 SGHVS and CDR2 FQNEAQ. Between the trimmed V and J ends, which lost 5 bases and 0 bases, there was a span of 11 bases. Here the CDR3 DNA reads TGTGCCAGCAGCCCTACTCCAGTCTCCTACGAGCAGTACTTC. The encoded protein is CASSPTPVSYEQYF. Complete variable domain (other parts from reference TRBV7-8 and TRBJ2-7): GAGVSQSPRYKVAKRGQDVALRCDPISGHVSLFWYQQALGQGPEFLTYFQNEAQLDKSGLPSDRFFAERPEGSVSTLKIQRTQQEDSAVYLCASSPTPVSYEQYFGPGTRLTVT.

The rearrangement uses TRBV6-2 or TRBV6-3 and TRBJ1-2; 9 bases agree with TRBD1. Losses at the gene ends were 4 bases for V and 3 bases for J; bases not matched to a gene: 18. This CDR3 has 19 amino acids. Germline V gene sequence: CDR1 MNHEY, CDR2 SVGEGT. CDR3 protein: CASSFALGQGRATDYGYTF. Written as DNA, the CDR3 is TGTGCCAGCAGTTTCGCCTTGGGACAGGGAAGAGCTACTGACTATGGCTACACCTTC.

The V gene is TRBV20-1, the J gene TRBJ1-5; D not resolved. CDR3 size: 13 residues. V lost 0 bases and J lost 5, with 8 bases in between. CDR1 and CDR2 from the germline V gene are DFQATT and SNEGSKA (reference sequence). CDR3 in amino acids: CSARDSLHQPQHF. CDR3 in DNA: TGCAGTGCTAGAGATTCTCTGCATCAGCCCCAGCATTTT.

This clonotype was found a few times. The chain uses TRBV7-2 and TRBJ2-5; a weak D match, TRBD1 (5 bases). The CDR3 runs 15 residues. Trimming removed 4 bases from V and 3 bases from J, with 15 bases in between. Germline loops: CDR1 SGHTA, CDR2 FQGNSA. The CDR3 sequence is CASSSSWGKEETQYF. In DNA form, the CDR3 reads TGTGCCAGCAGCTCATCCTGGGGCAAGGAAGAGACCCAGTACTTC.

The chain couples TRBV7-2 to TRBJ2-3, with D possibly being TRBD1 (6 bases). The CDR3 is 16 amino acids. The V end was cut by 2 bases, the J end by 3 bases, with 15 bases between. Germline CDR1 and CDR2: SGHTA and FQGNSA. In DNA, the CDR3 is TGTGCCAGCAGCTTACTCCAGGGGTCTTTGACAGATACGCAGTATTTT. This gives the protein CASSLLQGSLTDTQYF.

The V gene is TRBV12-3 or TRBV12-4, the J gene TRBJ2-3; no clear D. V was shortened by 6 bases and J by 0 bases, with 19 bases between the two germline ends. The CDR3 extends over 17 amino acids. The CDR3 nucleotides are TGTGCCAGCAGCCCAGAGAGACTTTCTCCTAGCACAGATACGCAGTATTTT. It is translated as CASSPERLSPSTDTQYF.

This clonotype showed up just a few times. The chain employs TRBV27 and TRBJ1-5; D is undetermined. CDR1 and CDR2 (germline): MNHEY, SMNVEV (reference sequence). The ends were cut back, 6 bases at V and 7 bases at J, with 4 bases in the middle. The CDR3 length is 10 residues. The CDR3 here is CASRGQPQHF. The CDR3 nucleotides read TGTGCCAGCAGGGGGCAGCCCCAGCATTTT.

This clonotype occurred once. The chain couples TRBV20-1 to TRBJ1-2; D not resolved. This CDR3 has 12 residues. Germline CDR1 and CDR2: DFQATT and SNEGSKA (reference sequence). Deletions cut 3 bases from V and 2 bases from J, with 7 bases between. The CDR3: CSARELNYGYTF. CDR3 DNA: TGCAGTGCTAGGGAGTTAAACTATGGCTACACCTTC.

The table lists this clonotype with many counts. Germline and junction disagree at one end, which may indicate a read error. The chain combines TRBV5-1 with TRBJ2-3; no clear D gene. The CDR3 runs 12 residues. Germline V gene data show CDR1 as SGHRS and CDR2 as YFSETQ. The CDR3 loop is CASSLISDTQYF. CDR3 bases: TGTGCCAGCAGCTTAATCTCAGATACGCAGTATTTT. The complete variable domain, with remaining parts taken from reference TRBV5-1 and TRBJ2-3, reads KAGVTQTPRYLIKTRGQQVTLSCSPISGHRSVSWYQQTPGQGLQFLFEYFSETQRNKGNFPGRFSGRQFSNSRSEMNVSTLELGDSALYLCASSLISDTQYFGPGTRLTVL.